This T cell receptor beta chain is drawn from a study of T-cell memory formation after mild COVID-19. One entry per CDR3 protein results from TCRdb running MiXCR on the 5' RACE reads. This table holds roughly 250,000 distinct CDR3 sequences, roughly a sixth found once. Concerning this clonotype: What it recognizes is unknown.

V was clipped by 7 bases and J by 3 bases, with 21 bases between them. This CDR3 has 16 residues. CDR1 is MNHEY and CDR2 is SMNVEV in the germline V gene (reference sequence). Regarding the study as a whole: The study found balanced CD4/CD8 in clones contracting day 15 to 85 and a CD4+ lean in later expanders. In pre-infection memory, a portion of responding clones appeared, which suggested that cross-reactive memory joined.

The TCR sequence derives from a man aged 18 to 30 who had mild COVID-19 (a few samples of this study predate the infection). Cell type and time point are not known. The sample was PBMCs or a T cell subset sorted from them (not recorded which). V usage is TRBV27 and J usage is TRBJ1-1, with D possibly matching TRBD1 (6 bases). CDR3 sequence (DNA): TGTGCCAGCACCACGAGGCCCGGGGGCTGGGACACTGAAGCTTTCTTT. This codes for CASTTRPGGWDTEAFF.